This T cell receptor (beta chain) was sequenced during a study of T cell responses to AZD1222 COVID-19 vaccine. On this clone: Antigen unknown.

Whole-study findings and limits: Clonal diversity was possibly underestimated, and the donors were mostly white British, with more females.

Assay: immunoSEQ multiplex PCR; the TCRdb copy retains only in-frame clones and omits some. The sample gives about 88,000 clones, approximately 90% of which show up once; around 5% is in the top ten. V was shortened by 3 bases and J by 0 bases, with 11 bases between the two germline ends. The CDR3 contains 16 residues. Germline V gene sequence: CDR1 MNHEY, CDR2 SMNVEV (reference sequence). Specimen: peripheral blood, collected on day 0 of AZD1222 vaccination. The chain couples TRBV27 to TRBJ2-2; the D is unclear. The source is an adult in good health. As DNA, the CDR3 is TGTGCCAGCAGTTTTCTGTCGTTCGCGAACACCGGGGAGCTGTTTTTT. Its protein product is CASSFLSFANTGELFF.